This TCR beta chain was observed in a study of blood T cell repertoires in COVID-19. Authors' analysis steps: Cell counts per sample came from amplifying reference gene primers. Profiled with immunoSEQ multiplex PCR; TCRdb holds only in-frame clones, not every one. That table furnishes V, J and clone size, whereas the DNA furnished D and trimming. The sample contains about 24,000 clones, approximately 88% of which appear only once. The V gene's germline CDR1 is LNHDA and CDR2 SQIVND (reference sequence). The ends were cut back, 6 bases at V and 4 bases at J, with 9 bases in the middle. The CDR3 consists of 13 residues.

The specimen sequenced was peripheral blood. The chain links TRBV19 to TRBJ2-2, with D uncertain. This sequence was found in a man in his 70s with COVID-19, enrolled during active disease. DNA of the CDR3: TGTGCCAGTAGCTGGCTGGCCACCGGGGAGCTGTTTTTT. Residues: CASSWLATGELFF.